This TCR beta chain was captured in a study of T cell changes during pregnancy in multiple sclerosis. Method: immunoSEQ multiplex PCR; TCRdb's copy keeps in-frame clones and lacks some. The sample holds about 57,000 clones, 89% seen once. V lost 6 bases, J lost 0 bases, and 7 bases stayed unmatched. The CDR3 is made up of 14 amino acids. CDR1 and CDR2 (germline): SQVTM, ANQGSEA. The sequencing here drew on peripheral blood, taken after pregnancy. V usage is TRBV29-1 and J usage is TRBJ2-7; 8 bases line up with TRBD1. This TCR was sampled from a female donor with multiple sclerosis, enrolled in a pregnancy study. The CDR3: CSVKGTGGSYEQYF. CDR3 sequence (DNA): TGCAGCGTGAAGGGGACAGGCGGCTCCTACGAGCAGTACTTC.